The present T cell receptor beta chain was sequenced within a study of blood T cell repertoires in COVID-19. Study-level background: Some COVID-19 samples were acute and others convalescent; all came from the United States, Italy and Spain. T cells, B-cell-depleted T cells, or PBMCs provided the cDNA or gDNA that served as material.

The CDR3 contains 14 residues. Germline-derived CDR1 and CDR2 are MGHRA and YSYEKL. With 1 base removed from V and 3 bases from J, the gap between germline ends came to 10 bases. Produced via immunoSEQ multiplex PCR; TCRdb's table is partial and in-frame only. The sample contains some 240,000 clones, approximately 80% of which appear only once. V and J are TRBV4-1 and TRBJ2-7; tentatively, D is TRBD1 (5 bases). This TCR came from a man in his fifties or sixties with active or convalescent COVID-19. The sequencing input was peripheral blood. The CDR3 DNA sequence: TGCGCCAGCAGCCAAGCTGAGCAGGGCTACGAGCAGTACTTC. This translates into CASSQAEQGYEQYF.